This TCR beta chain was recorded in a study of siplizumab effects on memory and regulatory T cells. Overall study findings and caveats: Siplizumab significantly decreased alloreactive sequences from unstimulated CD4+ memory cells. Researchers did not confirm the suppressive function of proliferating Tregs from siplizumab cultures. Naive T cells seemed more diverse than memory cells; they also seemed major alloresponse contributors.

The data were produced by immunoSEQ multiplex PCR, yet TCRdb's version contains in-frame clones alone and is incomplete. This sample has about 85,000 clones, with around 95% found just once. Comment on this clone: Its antigen is unknown.

This receptor was obtained from a human donor in good health. Sequencing used CD8+ T cells sorted from blood.

The CDR3 loop reads CASSDGLAGVQETQYF. CDR3 coding DNA: TGTGCCAGCAGTGACGGACTAGCGGGAGTTCAAGAGACCCAGTACTTC. The chain uses TRBV6-1 and TRBJ2-5; 13 bases agree with TRBD2. The V and J ends lost 3 bases and 2 bases, in that order; junction bases with no gene match: 3. The germline CDR1 and CDR2 sequences are MNHNS and SASEGT. The length of the CDR3 is 16 residues.